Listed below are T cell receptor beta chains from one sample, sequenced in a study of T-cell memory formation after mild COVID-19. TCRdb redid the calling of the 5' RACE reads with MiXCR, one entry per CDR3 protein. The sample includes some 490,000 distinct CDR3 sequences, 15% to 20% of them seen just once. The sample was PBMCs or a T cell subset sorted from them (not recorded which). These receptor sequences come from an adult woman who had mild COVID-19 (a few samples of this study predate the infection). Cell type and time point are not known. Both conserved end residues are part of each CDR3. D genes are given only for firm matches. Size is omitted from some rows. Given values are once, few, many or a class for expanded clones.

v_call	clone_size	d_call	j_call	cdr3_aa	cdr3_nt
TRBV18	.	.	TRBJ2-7	CASSPFGVVDDEQYF	TGTGCCAGCTCACCATTTGGGGTGGTAGATGACGAGCAGTACTTC
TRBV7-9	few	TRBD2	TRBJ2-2	CASSSTSGIGGLNTGELFF	TGTGCCAGCAGCTCGACTAGCGGGATCGGGGGCCTTAACACCGGGGAGCTGTTTTTT
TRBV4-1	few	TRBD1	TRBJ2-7	CASSQDGQGGYEQYF	TGCGCCAGCAGCCAGGACGGACAGGGGGGCTACGAGCAGTACTTC
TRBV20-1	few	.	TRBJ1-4	CSARQKNEKLFF	TGCAGTGCTAGACAGAAGAATGAAAAACTGTTTTTT
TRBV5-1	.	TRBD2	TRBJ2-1	CASSTSGLAGTQFF	TGCGCCAGCAGCACCAGCGGACTAGCGGGAACACAGTTCTTC
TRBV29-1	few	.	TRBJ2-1	CSVEVITEGSNEQFF	TGCAGCGTTGAAGTAATAACAGAGGGTAGCAATGAGCAGTTCTTC
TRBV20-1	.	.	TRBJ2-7	CSARNAGVFYEQYF	TGCAGTGCTAGGAATGCAGGGGTTTTCTACGAGCAGTACTTC
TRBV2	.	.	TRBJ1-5	CASSVPDSNQPQHF	TGTGCCAGCAGTGTCCCGGATAGCAATCAGCCCCAGCATTTT
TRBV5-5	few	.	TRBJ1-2	CASIREGDPF	TGTGCCAGCATCCGAGAGGGAGATCCATTC
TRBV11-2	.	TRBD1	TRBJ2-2	CASSLAPRTGFANTGELFF	TGTGCCAGCAGCTTAGCCCCCAGGACAGGTTTCGCGAACACCGGGGAGCTGTTTTTT
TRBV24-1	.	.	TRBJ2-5	CATSSLDFQETQYF	TGTGCCACCAGCAGCCTGGACTTTCAAGAGACCCAGTACTTC
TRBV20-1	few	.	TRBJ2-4	CSASLGSGQNIQYF	TGCAGTGCTAGCCTGGGTAGCGGACAAAACATTCAGTACTTC
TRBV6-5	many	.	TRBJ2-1	CASSYDWDEQFF	TGTGCCAGCAGTTACGACTGGGATGAGCAGTTCTTC
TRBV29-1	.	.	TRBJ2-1	CSVDFRRSYNEQFF	TGCAGCGTTGACTTTAGACGATCCTACAATGAGCAGTTCTTC
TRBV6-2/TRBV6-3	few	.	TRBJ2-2	CASNKQSFGELFF	TGTGCCAGCAATAAACAGAGTTTCGGGGAGCTGTTTTTT
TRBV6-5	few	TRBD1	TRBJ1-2	CASSADRGPGGGYTF	TGTGCCAGCAGTGCCGACAGGGGGCCGGGCGGCGGCTACACCTTC
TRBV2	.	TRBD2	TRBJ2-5	CASSDSSGVWETQYF	TGTGCCAGCAGTGATTCTAGCGGGGTTTGGGAGACCCAGTACTTC
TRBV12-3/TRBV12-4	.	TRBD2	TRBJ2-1	CASTLAGSEIFSYNEQFF	TGTGCCAGCACCCTAGCGGGATCCGAGATTTTCTCCTACAATGAGCAGTTCTTC
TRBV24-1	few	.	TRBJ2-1	CATSDLVGNEQFF	TGTGCCACCAGTGATTTGGTGGGGAATGAGCAGTTCTTC
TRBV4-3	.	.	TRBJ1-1	CASSQDLSVNTEAFF	TGCGCCAGCAGCCAAGATCTATCAGTTAACACTGAAGCTTTCTTT
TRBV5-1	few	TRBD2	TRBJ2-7	CASSWASGTSDEQYF	TGCGCCAGCAGCTGGGCCTCCGGGACTAGCGACGAGCAGTACTTC
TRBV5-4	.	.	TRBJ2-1	CASSLGTAGLPDNEQFF	TGTGCCAGCAGCTTGGGAACGGCGGGACTGCCCGACAATGAGCAGTTCTTC
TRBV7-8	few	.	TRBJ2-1	CASSRLGREVNEQFF	TGTGCCAGCAGCCGCTTAGGGCGGGAAGTCAATGAGCAGTTCTTC